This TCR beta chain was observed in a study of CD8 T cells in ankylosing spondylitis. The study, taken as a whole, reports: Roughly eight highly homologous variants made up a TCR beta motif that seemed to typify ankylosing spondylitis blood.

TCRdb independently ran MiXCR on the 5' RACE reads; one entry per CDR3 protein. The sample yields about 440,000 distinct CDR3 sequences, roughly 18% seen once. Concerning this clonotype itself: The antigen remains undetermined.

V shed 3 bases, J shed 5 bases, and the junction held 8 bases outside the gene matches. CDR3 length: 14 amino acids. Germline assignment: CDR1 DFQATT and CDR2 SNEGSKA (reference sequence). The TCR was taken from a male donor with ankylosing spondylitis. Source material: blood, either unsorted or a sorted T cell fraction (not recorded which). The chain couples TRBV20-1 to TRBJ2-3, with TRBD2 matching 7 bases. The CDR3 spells CSASIRERGDTQYF. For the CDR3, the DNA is TGCAGTGCTAGCATACGGGAGCGGGGAGATACGCAGTATTTT.